The 8 T cell receptor beta chains given below trace back to one sample, sequenced in a study of technical replicates of blood from a few donors. The method was immunoSEQ multiplex PCR; TCRdb's version includes in-frame clones alone and lacks a portion of them. This repertoire shows about 73,000 clones, approximately 90% found once; its top ten account for under 5.5%. The sample was PBMCs. These receptors were collected from a human donor in good health. Some clones in this sample may be carry-over from other donors' samples.

This clone was detected only once. The V gene is TRBV11-3, the J gene TRBJ2-5; no definite D call. The CDR3 totals 11 residues. Germline CDR1 is SGHNT and CDR2 is YENEEA. V lost 4 bases and J lost 4, with 4 bases in between. The CDR3 loop is CASSSGETQYF. CDR3 coding DNA: TGTGCCAGCAGCTCGGGAGAGACCCAGTACTTC.

The chain uses TRBV18 and TRBJ2-1, with a possible D match to TRBD1 (6 bases). Trimming took off 5 bases at V and 6 bases at J, with 11 bases between the two ends. The germline CDR1 and CDR2 sequences are KGHSH and LQKENI. CDR3 length equals 13 residues. This chain's CDR3 is CASSSTQGNEQFF. In nucleotides, the CDR3 is TGTGCCAGCTCATCAACACAGGGCAATGAGCAGTTCTTC.

The gene calls are TRBV6-6 and TRBJ2-7; 10 bases line up with TRBD2. The CDR3 contains 16 residues. Losses at the gene ends were 0 bases for V and 3 bases for J; bases not matched to a gene: 5. Germline CDR1 and CDR2: MNHNY and SVGAGI (reference sequence). CDR3 DNA: TGTGCCAGCAGTTACTCTGCTAGCGGGAGAGTCTACGAGCAGTACTTC. Residues: CASSYSASGRVYEQYF.

This sequence joins TRBV6-1 and TRBJ2-1, with D possibly matching TRBD1 (6 bases). Trimming left V 8 bases short and J 4 bases short, with 15 bases between. CDR3 length equals 14 residues. Germline CDR1 reads MNHNS; CDR2 reads SASEGT. The CDR3 is CASGQRLDYNEQFF. CDR3 nucleotide sequence: TGTGCCAGCGGACAGAGGCTCGATTACAATGAGCAGTTCTTC.

Concerning this clone: The sample holds other DNA sequences that translate to the same CDR3. The CDR3 spells CASSYSRETQYF. The CDR3 bases are TGTGCCAGCAGTTACTCCCGTGAGACCCAGTACTTC. The rearrangement links TRBV6-6 to TRBJ2-5; D gene ambiguous. This CDR3 comprises 12 residues. Germline V lookup: CDR1 MNHNY, CDR2 SVGAGI (reference sequence). The germline V and J ends were trimmed by 0 bases and 5 bases, with 4 bases remaining between them.

Of note for this clone: At one end the junction does not follow the germline gene, possibly because of a read error. The chain carries TRBV6-1 and TRBJ1-2; a possible D gene is TRBD1 (5 bases). Per the germline V gene, CDR1 is MNHNS and CDR2 is SASEGT. The CDR3 contains 10 residues. DNA for the CDR3: TGTGCCAGCAGTGAAGAACAGGAAAACTTC. Translating gives CASSEEQENF.

This clone turned up a few times. J is TRBJ2-1 and V is TRBV19; 9 bases agree with TRBD2. CDR1 LNHDA and CDR2 SQIVND come from the germline V gene (reference sequence). The junction had 11 bases not matched to a gene; V was cut back by 5 bases and J by 6 bases. This CDR3 spans 16 amino acids. The CDR3 bases are TGTGCCAGTAGTCCATTGACTAGCGGTTTCCTCAATGAGCAGTTCTTC. Translated, it gives CASSPLTSGFLNEQFF.

J is TRBJ2-7 and V is TRBV19; no clear D gene. V dropped 3 bases and J dropped 1 base, with 7 bases sitting between them. Per germline, CDR1 LNHDA and CDR2 SQIVND (reference sequence). CDR3 length: 13 amino acids. CDR3 coding DNA: TGTGCCAGTAGTATTTCCAGATCCTACGAGCAGTACTTC. This codes for CASSISRSYEQYF. Looking up the rest from reference TRBV19 and TRBJ2-7 gives the full variable domain: DGGITQSPKYLFRKEGQNVTLSCEQNLNHDAMYWYRQDPGQGLRLIYYSQIVNDFQKGDIAEGYSVSREKKESFPLTVTSAQKNPTAFYLCASSISRSYEQYFGPGTRLTVT.